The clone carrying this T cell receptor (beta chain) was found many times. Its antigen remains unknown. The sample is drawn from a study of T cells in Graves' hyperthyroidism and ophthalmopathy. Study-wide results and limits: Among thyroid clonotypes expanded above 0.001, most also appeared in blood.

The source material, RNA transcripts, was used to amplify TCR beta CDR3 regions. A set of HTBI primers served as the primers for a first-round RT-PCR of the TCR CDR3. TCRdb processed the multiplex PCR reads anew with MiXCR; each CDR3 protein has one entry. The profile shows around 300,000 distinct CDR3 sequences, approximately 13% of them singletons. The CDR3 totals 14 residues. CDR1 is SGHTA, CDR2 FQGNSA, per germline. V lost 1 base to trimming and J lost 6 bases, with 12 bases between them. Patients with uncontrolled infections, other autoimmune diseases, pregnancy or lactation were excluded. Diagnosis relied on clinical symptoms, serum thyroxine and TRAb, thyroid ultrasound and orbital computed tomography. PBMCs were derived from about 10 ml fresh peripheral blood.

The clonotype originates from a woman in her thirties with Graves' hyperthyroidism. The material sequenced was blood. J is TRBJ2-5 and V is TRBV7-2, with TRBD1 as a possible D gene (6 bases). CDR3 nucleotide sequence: TGTGCCAGCAGCTTAGATTACAGGGTGAAGACCCAGTACTTC. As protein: CASSLDYRVKTQYF.